The 23 T cell receptor beta chains below were found in one sample sequenced in a study of cytomegalovirus exposure and HLA in healthy donors. Use of 60 Vbeta and 13 Jbeta primers characterized the PCR. Repertoires were generated with immunoSEQ multiplex PCR, while TCRdb's copy carries only in-frame clones and drops some. The sample includes 150,000 to 200,000 clones, 76% of them seen just once. The sample was PBMCs. The receptors here all came from a woman in her thirties in good health and CMV-seropositive.

This clone was observed a few times. The chain has TRBV6-1 and TRBJ2-1; TRBD2 is a possible D gene (6 bases). Per germline, CDR1 MNHNS and CDR2 SASEGT. The germline V and J ends were trimmed by 7 bases and 5 bases, with 12 bases remaining between them. The CDR3 covers 13 residues. The CDR3: CASILAAHNEQFF. CDR3 nucleotides: TGTGCCAGCATTTTAGCGGCTCACAATGAGCAGTTCTTC.

The chain carries TRBV7-6 and TRBJ2-7; 7 positions match TRBD1. There are 14 residues in the CDR3. V was pared by 3 bases and J by 5 bases, with 7 bases of the junction left unmatched. Per the germline V gene, CDR1 is SGHVS and CDR2 is FNYEAQ. CDR3: CASSFSDRAHEQYF. CDR3 coding DNA: TGTGCCAGCAGCTTCTCAGACAGGGCCCACGAGCAGTACTTC.

The V and J genes are TRBV28 and TRBJ1-4; 8 bases line up with TRBD1. Trimming removed 6 bases from V and 2 bases from J; junction bases left unmatched: 2. The CDR3 length is 14 residues. CDR1 is MDHEN, CDR2 SYDVKM, per germline. CDR3 DNA: TGTGCCAGCAGCCGACAGGGGACTAATGAAAAACTGTTTTTT. The encoded protein is CASSRQGTNEKLFF.

This sequence joins TRBV5-1 and TRBJ2-5, with D possibly matching TRBD2 (6 bases). This CDR3 region has 14 residues. Germline lookup yields CDR1 SGHRS and CDR2 YFSETQ. V lost 4 bases, J lost 0 bases, and 10 bases lay in between. The CDR3: CASSLGGNQETQYF. As DNA, the CDR3 is TGCGCCAGCAGCCTTGGGGGGAACCAAGAGACCCAGTACTTC.

The chain couples TRBV5-5 to TRBJ2-5; 9 bases match TRBD1. Germline CDR1 and CDR2: SGHKS and YYEKEE (reference sequence). Trimming cost V 4 bases and J 1 base; bases outside gene matches: 2. This CDR3 is built from 14 residues. For the CDR3, the DNA is TGTGCCAGCAGCCCGACAGGGGGCCAAGAGACCCAGTACTTC. Amino acid sequence: CASSPTGGQETQYF.

Only a few counts were recorded for this clone. The chain couples TRBV21-1 to TRBJ2-2; no DNA check was done on the table's D call, TRBD1. TRBV21-1 is recorded as a pseudogene. This CDR3 is built from 14 residues. CDR3 in amino acids: CASTGTMNTGELFF. CDR3 in DNA: TGTGCCAGCACCGGGACAATGAACACCGGGGAGCTGTTTTTT.

The CDR3 loop reads CASSLDLTTDTQYF. The CDR3 nucleotides read TGTGCCAGCAGCTTAGATCTTACAACCGATACGCAGTATTTT. V usage is TRBV11-3 and J usage is TRBJ2-3; unclear D gene. Trimming cost V 0 bases and J 6 bases, with 10 bases left between them. Germline lookup yields CDR1 SGHNT and CDR2 YENEEA. This CDR3 contains 14 residues.

The chain joins TRBV9 to TRBJ2-6; D ambiguous. This CDR3 is 13 amino acids long. Between the trimmed V and J ends, which lost 4 bases and 5 bases, there was a span of 7 bases. Germline V CDR1 and CDR2: SGDLS, YYNGEE. The CDR3 spells CASSSRRANVLTF. The DNA of the CDR3 is TGTGCCAGCAGCTCCCGTCGGGCCAACGTCCTGACTTTC.

The chain joins TRBV9 to TRBJ1-6; D unresolved. V lost 1 base and J lost 0, with 8 bases in between. The CDR3 is made up of 16 amino acids. Germline CDR1 reads SGDLS; CDR2 reads YYNGEE. CDR3 DNA sequence: TGTGCCAGCAGCGTACAAGAGAGCTCCTATAATTCACCCCTCCACTTT. Translation: CASSVQESSYNSPLHF.

This clone was seen once. The genes are TRBV28 and TRBJ2-7; no definite D call. This CDR3 comprises 15 residues. The ends were cut back, 6 bases at V and 0 bases at J, with 15 bases in the middle. The germline gives CDR1 MDHEN, CDR2 SYDVKM. The CDR3 is CASRADVGSSYEQYF. CDR3 nucleotide sequence: TGTGCCAGCAGGGCGGATGTAGGTAGCTCCTACGAGCAGTACTTC.

The chain couples TRBV6-5 to TRBJ2-2, with D hard to call. The CDR3 is 15 amino acids. CDR1 MNHEY and CDR2 SVGAGI come from the germline V gene. V was cut by 4 bases and J by 1 base, with 10 bases left in between. The CDR3 nucleotides read TGTGCCAGCAGTTCTCCGTCGAGGAACACCGGGGAGCTGTTTTTT. Residues: CASSSPSRNTGELFF.

The gene calls are TRBV5-5 and TRBJ1-3; D remains unclear. Trimming took off 1 base at V and 0 bases at J, with 8 bases between the two ends. There are 15 residues in the CDR3. The germline gives CDR1 SGHKS, CDR2 YYEKEE (reference sequence). The CDR3, as DNA: TGTGCCAGCAGCTTGAGGTGGAGCTCTGGAAACACCATATATTTT. Protein: CASSLRWSSGNTIYF.

V is TRBV11-3 and J is TRBJ2-2; D uncertain. The CDR3 runs to 15 residues. Germline-derived CDR1 and CDR2 are SGHNT and YENEEA. Trimming shortened V by 5 bases and J by 1 base, and 11 bases separated the two germline ends. DNA of the CDR3: TGTGCCAGCAGCCGAGACAAGTTGAACACCGGGGAGCTGTTTTTT. Its protein product is CASSRDKLNTGELFF.

J is TRBJ2-7 and V is TRBV4-1; no clear D gene. CDR1 is MGHRA, CDR2 YSYEKL, per germline. This CDR3 spans 13 amino acids. The germline V and J ends were trimmed by 0 bases and 1 base, with 4 bases remaining between them. The CDR3 DNA reads TGCGCCAGCAGCCAAGATAGTTCCTACGAGCAGTACTTC. Amino acids: CASSQDSSYEQYF.

The V call is TRBV28, the J call TRBJ1-2, with D possibly matching TRBD1 (6 bases). CDR1 and CDR2 (germline): MDHEN, SYDVKM. The CDR3 sequence is 14 residues long. V lost 5 bases, J lost 4 bases, and 14 bases lay in between. The CDR3 DNA reads TGTGCCAGCAGTACTACCGGGACAATCTATGGCTACACCTTC. It encodes CASSTTGTIYGYTF.

The genes are TRBV9 and TRBJ1-2; TRBD1 matches at 7 bases. J lost 3 bases, V lost 5 bases, and 10 bases had no gene match. This CDR3 has 15 residues. The germline gives CDR1 SGDLS, CDR2 YYNGEE. This CDR3 is CASSLSGTDDYGYTF. CDR3 coding DNA: TGTGCCAGCAGTCTTTCCGGGACAGACGACTATGGCTACACCTTC.

The J gene is TRBJ1-4, the V gene TRBV6-6; TRBD1 matches 9 bases. V dropped 4 bases and J dropped 4; count of bases not matched to a gene: 4. The CDR3 has 15 residues. CDR1 and CDR2 (germline): MNHNY, SVGAGI (reference sequence). The CDR3 coding sequence is TGTGCCAGCAGTTCCCGGACAGGGGTTAATGAAAAACTGTTTTTT. Its protein is CASSSRTGVNEKLFF.

Note on this clone: The junction differs from germline at one of its ends, possibly a read error. The chain joins TRBV7-8 to TRBJ2-7; D is unclear. The CDR3 is 12 amino acids. Germline CDR1 and CDR2: SGHVS and FQNEAQ. CDR3 protein: CASSLAQYGQYF. The CDR3 bases are TGTGCCAGCAGCTTAGCCCAATACGGGCAGTACTTC.

The chain joins TRBV5-8 to TRBJ2-7; D remains unclear. V lost 1 base and J lost 6, with 8 bases in between. This CDR3 is built from 12 residues. Germline V gene sequence: CDR1 SGHTS, CDR2 YDEGEE. Here the CDR3 reads CASSLLVAEQYF. The CDR3 DNA reads as TGTGCCAGCAGCTTGCTGGTGGCCGAGCAGTACTTC.

This clone has a handful of counts. The V call is TRBV5-5, the J call TRBJ1-2; 8 bases are shared with TRBD1. The CDR3 length is 15 residues. V shed 3 bases and J 7 bases; nucleotides not matched to a gene: 11. In germline, CDR1 is SGHKS, CDR2 YYEKEE (reference sequence). This CDR3 reads CASSSLRTGWFGYTF. The DNA for the CDR3 is TGTGCCAGCAGCTCACTCCGGACAGGGTGGTTTGGCTACACCTTC.

CDR3 in amino acids: CASSPASSGGDSGELFF. CDR3 DNA sequence: TGTGCCAGCAGCCCTGCCTCTAGCGGGGGAGATTCCGGGGAGCTGTTTTTT. The genes are TRBV11-2 and TRBJ2-2; 10 nucleotides match TRBD2. Germline V gene data show CDR1 as SGHAT and CDR2 as FQNNGV. This CDR3 is 17 amino acids long. After removal of 5 bases from V and 6 bases from J, the junction contained 12 bases not matched to a gene.

V usage is TRBV2 and J usage is TRBJ2-7; the match to TRBD1 covers 7 bases. There are 12 residues in the CDR3. Germline V CDR1 and CDR2: SNHLY, FYNNEI. V was pared by 10 bases and J by 0 bases, with 3 bases of the junction left unmatched. CDR3 protein: CAIRGSSYEQYF. The DNA for the CDR3 is TGTGCCATCAGGGGGAGCTCCTACGAGCAGTACTTC.

In nucleotides, the CDR3 is TGCAGCGTTGAGGCGGCGCAACGGATTAACTATGGCTACACCTTC. It yields the protein CSVEAAQRINYGYTF. The chain combines TRBV29-1 with TRBJ1-2; no clear D gene. The germline V gene has CDR1 SQVTM and CDR2 ANQGSEA. The CDR3 is 15 residues long. The V and J ends lost 3 bases and 1 base respectively, with 15 bases between them.